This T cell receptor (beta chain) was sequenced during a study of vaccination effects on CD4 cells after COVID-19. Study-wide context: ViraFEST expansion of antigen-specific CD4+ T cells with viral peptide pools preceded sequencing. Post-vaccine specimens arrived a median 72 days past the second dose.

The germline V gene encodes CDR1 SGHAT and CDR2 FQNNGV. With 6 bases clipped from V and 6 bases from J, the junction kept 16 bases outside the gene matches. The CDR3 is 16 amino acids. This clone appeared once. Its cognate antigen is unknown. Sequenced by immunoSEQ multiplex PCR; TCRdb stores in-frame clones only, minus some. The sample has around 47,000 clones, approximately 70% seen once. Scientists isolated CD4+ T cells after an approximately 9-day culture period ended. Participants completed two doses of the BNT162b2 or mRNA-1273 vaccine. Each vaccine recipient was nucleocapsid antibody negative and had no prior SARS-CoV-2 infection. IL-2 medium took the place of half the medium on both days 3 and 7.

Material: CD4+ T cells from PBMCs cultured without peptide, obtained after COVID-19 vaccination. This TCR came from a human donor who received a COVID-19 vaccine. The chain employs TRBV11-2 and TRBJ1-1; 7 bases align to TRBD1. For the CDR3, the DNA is TGTGCCAGCAGTAAAGACAGGGACCCCTTGGGGTCTGAAGCTTTCTTT. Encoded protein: CASSKDRDPLGSEAFF.